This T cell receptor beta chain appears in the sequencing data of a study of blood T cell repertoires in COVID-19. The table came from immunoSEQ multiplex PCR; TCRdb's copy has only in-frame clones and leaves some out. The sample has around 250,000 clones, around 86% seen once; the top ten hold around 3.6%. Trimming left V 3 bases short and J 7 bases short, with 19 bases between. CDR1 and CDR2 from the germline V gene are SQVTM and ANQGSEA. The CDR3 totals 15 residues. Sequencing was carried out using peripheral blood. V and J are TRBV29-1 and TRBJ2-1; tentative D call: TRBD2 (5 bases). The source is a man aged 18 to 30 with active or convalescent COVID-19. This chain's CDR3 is CSVEAMEDLWNEQFF. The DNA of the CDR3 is TGCAGCGTTGAGGCGATGGAGGATCTCTGGAATGAGCAGTTCTTC.